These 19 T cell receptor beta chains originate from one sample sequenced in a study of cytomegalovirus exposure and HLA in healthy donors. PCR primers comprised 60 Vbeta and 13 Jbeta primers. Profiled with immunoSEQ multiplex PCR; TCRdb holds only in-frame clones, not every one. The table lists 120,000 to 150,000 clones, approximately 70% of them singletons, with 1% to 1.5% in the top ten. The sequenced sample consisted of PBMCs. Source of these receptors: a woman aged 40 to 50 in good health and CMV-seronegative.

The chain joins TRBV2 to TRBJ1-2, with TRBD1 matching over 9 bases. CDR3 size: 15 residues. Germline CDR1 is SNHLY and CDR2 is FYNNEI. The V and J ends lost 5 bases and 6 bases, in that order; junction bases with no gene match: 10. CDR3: CASSLLQGALDGYTF. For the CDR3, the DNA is TGTGCCAGCAGTTTATTACAGGGGGCTCTGGATGGCTACACCTTC.

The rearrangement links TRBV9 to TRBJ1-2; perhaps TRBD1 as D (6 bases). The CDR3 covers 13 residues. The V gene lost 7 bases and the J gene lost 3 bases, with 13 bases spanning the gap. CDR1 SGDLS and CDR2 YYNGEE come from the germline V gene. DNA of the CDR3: TGTGCCAGCTCCGAGGGGGTTGACTATGGCTACACCTTC. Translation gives CASSEGVDYGYTF. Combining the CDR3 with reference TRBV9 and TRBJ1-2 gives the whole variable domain DSGVTQTPKHLITATGQRVTLRCSPRSGDLSVYWYQQSLDQGLQFLIQYYNGEERAKGNILERFSAQQFPDLHSELNLSSLELGDSALYFCASSEGVDYGYTFGSGTRLTVV.

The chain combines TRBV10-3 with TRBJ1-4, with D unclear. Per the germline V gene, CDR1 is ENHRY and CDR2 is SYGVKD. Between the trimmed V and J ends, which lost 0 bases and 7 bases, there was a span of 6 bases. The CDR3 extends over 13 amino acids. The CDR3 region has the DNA TGTGCCATCAGTGAGTCTAGCCGTGAAAAACTGTTTTTT. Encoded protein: CAISESSREKLFF.

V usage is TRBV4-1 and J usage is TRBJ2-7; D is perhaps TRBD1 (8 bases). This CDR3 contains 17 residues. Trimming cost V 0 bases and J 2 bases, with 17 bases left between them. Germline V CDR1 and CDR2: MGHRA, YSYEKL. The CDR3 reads CASSQEGGGQAAYEQYF. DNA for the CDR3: TGCGCCAGCAGCCAAGAGGGGGGGGGACAGGCCGCCTACGAGCAGTACTTC.

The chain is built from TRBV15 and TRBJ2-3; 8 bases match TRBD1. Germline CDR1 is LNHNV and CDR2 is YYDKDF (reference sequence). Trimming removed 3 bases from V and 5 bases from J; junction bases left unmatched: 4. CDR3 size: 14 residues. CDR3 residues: CATSRDREGDTQYF. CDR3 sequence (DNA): TGTGCCACCAGCAGGGACAGGGAAGGAGATACGCAGTATTTT.

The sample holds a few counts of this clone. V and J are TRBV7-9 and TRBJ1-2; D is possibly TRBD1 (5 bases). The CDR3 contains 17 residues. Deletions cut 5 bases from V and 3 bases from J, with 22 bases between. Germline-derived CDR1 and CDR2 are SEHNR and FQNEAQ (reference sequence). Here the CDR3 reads CASSQSGAWAEDYGYTF. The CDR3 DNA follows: TGTGCCAGCAGCCAGAGTGGGGCCTGGGCTGAGGACTATGGCTACACCTTC. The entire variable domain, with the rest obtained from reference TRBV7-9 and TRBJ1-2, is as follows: DTGVSQNPRHKITKRGQNVTFRCDPISEHNRLYWYRQTLGQGPEFLTYFQNEAQLEKSRLLSDRFSAERPKGSFSTLEIQRTEQGDSAMYLCASSQSGAWAEDYGYTFGSGTRLTVV.

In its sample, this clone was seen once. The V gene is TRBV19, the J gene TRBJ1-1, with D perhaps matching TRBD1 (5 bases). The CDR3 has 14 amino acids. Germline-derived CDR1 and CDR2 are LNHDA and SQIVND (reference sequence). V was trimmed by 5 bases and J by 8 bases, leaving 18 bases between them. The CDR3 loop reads CASSWFRDSQEAFF. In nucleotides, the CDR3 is TGTGCCAGTAGTTGGTTCAGGGACTCTCAGGAAGCTTTCTTT. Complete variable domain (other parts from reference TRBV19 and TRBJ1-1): DGGITQSPKYLFRKEGQNVTLSCEQNLNHDAMYWYRQDPGQGLRLIYYSQIVNDFQKGDIAEGYSVSREKKESFPLTVTSAQKNPTAFYLCASSWFRDSQEAFFGQGTRLTVV.

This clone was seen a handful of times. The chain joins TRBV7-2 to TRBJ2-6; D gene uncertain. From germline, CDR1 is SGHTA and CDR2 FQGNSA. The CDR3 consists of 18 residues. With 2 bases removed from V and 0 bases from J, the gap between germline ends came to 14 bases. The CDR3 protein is CASSLLTLSSSGANVLTF. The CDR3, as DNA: TGTGCCAGCAGCTTATTAACGCTATCATCCTCTGGGGCCAACGTCCTGACTTTC.

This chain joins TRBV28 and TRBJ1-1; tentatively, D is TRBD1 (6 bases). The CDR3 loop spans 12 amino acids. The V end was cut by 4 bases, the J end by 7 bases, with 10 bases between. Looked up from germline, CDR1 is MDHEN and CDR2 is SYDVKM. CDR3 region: CASSSGGFEAFF. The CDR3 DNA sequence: TGTGCCAGCAGTTCTGGGGGCTTTGAAGCTTTCTTT.

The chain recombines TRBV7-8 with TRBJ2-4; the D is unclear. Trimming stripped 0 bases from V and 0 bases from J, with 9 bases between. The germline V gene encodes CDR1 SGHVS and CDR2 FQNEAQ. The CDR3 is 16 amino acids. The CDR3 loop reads CASSLASRLAKNIQYF. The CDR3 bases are TGTGCCAGCAGCTTAGCGAGTAGATTAGCCAAAAACATTCAGTACTTC.

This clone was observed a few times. The CDR3 DNA reads TGTGCCAGCAGTGAAAAACAGGGGAACACTGAAGCTTTCTTT. It translates to CASSEKQGNTEAFF. This sequence joins TRBV2 and TRBJ1-1; weak D call: TRBD1 (6 bases). The CDR3 has 14 amino acids. Germline loops: CDR1 SNHLY, CDR2 FYNNEI. V shed 2 bases and J shed 1 base, with 8 bases lying between them.

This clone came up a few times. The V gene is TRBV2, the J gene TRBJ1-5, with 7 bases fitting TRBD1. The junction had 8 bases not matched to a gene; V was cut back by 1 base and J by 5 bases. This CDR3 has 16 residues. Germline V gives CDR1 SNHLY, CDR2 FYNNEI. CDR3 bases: TGTGCCAGCAGTGAAGAGGGGGCACTGGCCCATCAGCCCCAGCATTTT. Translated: CASSEEGALAHQPQHF.

The CDR3 sequence is CASGPEQGAPNTEAFF. CDR3 nucleotide sequence: TGTGCTAGTGGTCCTGAACAGGGGGCCCCGAACACTGAAGCTTTCTTT. The chain recombines TRBV12-5 with TRBJ1-1; 9 bases align to TRBD1. The V gene's germline CDR1 is LGHNT and CDR2 FRNRAP. The CDR3 sequence is 16 residues long. Unmatched junction bases numbered 8, after V lost 5 bases and J lost 1 base.

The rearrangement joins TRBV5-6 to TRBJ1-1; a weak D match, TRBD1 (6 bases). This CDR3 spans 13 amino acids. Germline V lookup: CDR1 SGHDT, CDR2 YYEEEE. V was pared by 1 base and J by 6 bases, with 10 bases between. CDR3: CASSLSPGAEAFF. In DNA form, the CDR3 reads TGTGCCAGCAGCTTGTCCCCAGGGGCTGAAGCTTTCTTT. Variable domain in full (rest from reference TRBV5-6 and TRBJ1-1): DAGVTQSPTHLIKTRGQQVTLRCSPKSGHDTVSWYQQALGQGPQFIFQYYEEEERQRGNFPDRFSGHQFPNYSSELNVNALLLGDSALYLCASSLSPGAEAFFGQGTRLTVV.

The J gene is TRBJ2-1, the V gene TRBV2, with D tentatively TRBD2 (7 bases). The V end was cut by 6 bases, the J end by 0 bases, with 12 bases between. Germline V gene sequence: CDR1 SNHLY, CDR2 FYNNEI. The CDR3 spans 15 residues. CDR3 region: CASRKGGSSYNEQFF. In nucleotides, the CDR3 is TGTGCCAGCAGGAAGGGGGGGAGCTCCTACAATGAGCAGTTCTTC.

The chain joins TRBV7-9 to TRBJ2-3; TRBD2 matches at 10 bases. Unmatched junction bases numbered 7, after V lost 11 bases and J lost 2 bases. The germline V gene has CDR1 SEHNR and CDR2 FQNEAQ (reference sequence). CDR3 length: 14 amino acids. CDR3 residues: CAAERGGSTDTQYF. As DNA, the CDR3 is TGTGCCGCCGAGCGGGGGGGATCCACAGATACGCAGTATTTT. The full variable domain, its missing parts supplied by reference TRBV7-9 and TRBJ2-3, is DTGVSQNPRHKITKRGQNVTFRCDPISEHNRLYWYRQTLGQGPEFLTYFQNEAQLEKSRLLSDRFSAERPKGSFSTLEIQRTEQGDSAMYLCAAERGGSTDTQYFGPGTRLTVL.

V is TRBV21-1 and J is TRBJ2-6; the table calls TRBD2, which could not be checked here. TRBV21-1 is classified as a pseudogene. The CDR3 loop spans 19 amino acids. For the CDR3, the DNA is TGTGCCAGCAGCAAAGAAAGGGACTATATTAGGTCTGGGGCCAACGTCCTGACTTTC. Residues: CASSKERDYIRSGANVLTF.

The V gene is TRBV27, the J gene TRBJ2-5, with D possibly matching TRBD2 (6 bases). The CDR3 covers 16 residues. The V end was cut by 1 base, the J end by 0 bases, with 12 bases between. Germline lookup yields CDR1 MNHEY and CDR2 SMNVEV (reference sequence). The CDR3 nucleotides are TGTGCCAGCAGTTTATGGAGGGGAACGTACCAAGAGACCCAGTACTTC. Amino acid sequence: CASSLWRGTYQETQYF.

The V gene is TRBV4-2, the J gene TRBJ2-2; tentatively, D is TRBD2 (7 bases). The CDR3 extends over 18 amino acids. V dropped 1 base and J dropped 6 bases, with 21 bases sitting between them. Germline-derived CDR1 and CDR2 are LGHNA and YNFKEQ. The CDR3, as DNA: TGTGCCAGCAGCCAAGGGGGGTGGGGGGGGGCCGTTCCCGGGGAGCTGTTTTTT. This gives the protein CASSQGGWGGAVPGELFF.